This TCR beta chain was sequenced during a study of radiotherapy plus CTLA-4 blockade in lung cancer. Treatment of patients with chemo-refractory metastatic non-small-cell lung cancer consisted of focal radiation plus CTLA-4 blockade with ipilimumab. CDR1 is KGHSH and CDR2 is LQKENI in the germline V gene. V was pared by 4 bases and J by 4 bases, with 13 bases of the junction left unmatched. This CDR3 is built from 17 residues. Using immunoSEQ multiplex PCR, the repertoire was profiled, and TCRdb retains in-frame clones only, with some absent. The sample records tens of thousands of clones, under 80% being singletons.

This TCR derives from a human donor with non-small cell lung cancer who had stable disease on radiotherapy plus ipilimumab. Material: peripheral blood, obtained from a patient treated with radiotherapy plus ipilimumab. This chain connects TRBV18 to TRBJ1-5; TRBD1 matches 7 bases. CDR3 amino acids: CASSLEVFRTGNQPQHF. CDR3 in DNA: TGTGCCAGCTCACTCGAGGTATTTAGGACAGGTAATCAGCCCCAGCATTTT.